This T cell receptor (beta chain) was recovered during a study of CD8+CD57+ T cells in acquired aplastic anemia. The germline V gene has CDR1 SGHAT and CDR2 FQNNGV. Trimming took off 3 bases at V and 2 bases at J, with 8 bases between the two ends. This CDR3 spans 14 amino acids. This clonotype appeared a few times. For sequencing, patients were chosen who had shown expansion of CD8+CD57+ cells by flow cytometry. Patients were treatment-naive when blood was sampled. Genomic DNA served as template for TCR beta VDJ and CDR3 profiling. TCRdb re-called the reads with MiXCR, one entry per CDR3 protein. The sample records hundreds of thousands of distinct CDR3 sequences, over 25% being singletons.

The origin of this receptor is a human donor with aplastic anemia. This rearrangement joins TRBV11-2 to TRBJ1-3; D gene unclear. The specimen sequenced was sorted CD4+, CD8+, or CD8+CD57+ T cells (not recorded which) from PBMCs. Written as DNA, the CDR3 is TGTGCCAGCAGCTTTTCTGGTGCTGGAAACACCATATATTTT. Protein product: CASSFSGAGNTIYF.